This T cell receptor beta chain came from a study of blood T cells in healthy people across ages. CDR3 size: 14 residues. V was shortened by 0 bases and J by 4 bases, with 9 bases between the two germline ends. CDR1 and CDR2 (germline): LGHNA, YSLEER. A J-beta primer mix and a sample-barcoded 5' primer were used in a second PCR of roughly 7 to 12 cycles. Using its own MiXCR run on the 5' RACE reads, TCRdb lists one record per CDR3 protein. The data show approximately 900,000 distinct CDR3 sequences, under 35% seen once. This sample also belongs to another study, concerning T cells of mothers and their children.

This clonotype was obtained from a middle-aged woman in good health. The chain couples TRBV4-3 to TRBJ1-1; D is ambiguous. Sequenced sample: blood. The CDR3 DNA sequence: TGCGCCAGCAGCCAAGATCGTCGGAGCACTGAAGCTTTCTTT. This codes for CASSQDRRSTEAFF.